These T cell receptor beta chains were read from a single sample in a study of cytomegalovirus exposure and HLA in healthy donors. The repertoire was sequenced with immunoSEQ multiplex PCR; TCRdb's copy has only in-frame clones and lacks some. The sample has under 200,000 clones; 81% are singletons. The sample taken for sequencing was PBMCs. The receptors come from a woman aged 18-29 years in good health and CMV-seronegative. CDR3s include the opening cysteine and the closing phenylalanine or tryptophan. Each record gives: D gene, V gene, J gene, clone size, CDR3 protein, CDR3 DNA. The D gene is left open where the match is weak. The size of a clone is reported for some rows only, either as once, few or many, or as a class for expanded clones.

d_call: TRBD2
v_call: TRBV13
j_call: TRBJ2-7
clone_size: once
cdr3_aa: CASSSPSTSGSNEQYF
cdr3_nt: TGTGCCAGCAGCTCCCCCTCTACTAGCGGGAGTAACGAGCAGTACTTC

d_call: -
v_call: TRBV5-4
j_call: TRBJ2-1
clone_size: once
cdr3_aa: CASSLEQSNEQFF
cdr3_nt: TGTGCCAGCAGCTTGGAACAGAGCAATGAGCAGTTCTTC

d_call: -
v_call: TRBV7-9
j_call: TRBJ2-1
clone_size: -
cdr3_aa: CASSFKSSREQFF
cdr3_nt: TGTGCCAGCAGCTTCAAATCTTCGCGTGAGCAGTTCTTC

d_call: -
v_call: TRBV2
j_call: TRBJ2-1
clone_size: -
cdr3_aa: CASRKQGTSYNEQFF
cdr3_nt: TGTGCCAGCAGGAAACAGGGGACTTCCTACAATGAGCAGTTCTTC

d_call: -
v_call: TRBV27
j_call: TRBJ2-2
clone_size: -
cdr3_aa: CASMAVNTGELFF
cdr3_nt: TGTGCCAGCATGGCAGTAAACACCGGGGAGCTGTTTTTT

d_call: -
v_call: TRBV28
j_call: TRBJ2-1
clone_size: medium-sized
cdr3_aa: CASRLFAYNEQFF
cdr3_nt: TGTGCCAGCAGACTGTTTGCCTACAATGAGCAGTTCTTC

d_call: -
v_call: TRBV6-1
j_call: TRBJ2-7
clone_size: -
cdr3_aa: CASGGTVTYEQYF
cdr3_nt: TGTGCCAGCGGGGGGACGGTGACCTACGAGCAGTACTTC

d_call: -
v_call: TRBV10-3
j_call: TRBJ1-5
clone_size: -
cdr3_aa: CAISELGLGDSNQPQHF
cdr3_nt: TGTGCCATCAGTGAGCTAGGACTCGGGGATAGCAATCAGCCCCAGCATTTT

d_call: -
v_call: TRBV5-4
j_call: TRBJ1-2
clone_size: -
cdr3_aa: CASSHTGDYGYTF
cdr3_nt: TGTGCCAGCAGCCACACAGGTGACTATGGCTACACCTTC

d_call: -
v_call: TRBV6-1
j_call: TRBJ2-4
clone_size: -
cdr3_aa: CASSAARGVSGAKNIQYF
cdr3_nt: TGTGCCAGCAGTGCAGCAAGGGGAGTTAGCGGAGCCAAAAACATTCAGTACTTC

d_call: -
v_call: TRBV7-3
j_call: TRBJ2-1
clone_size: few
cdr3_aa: CASSAQGYNEQFF
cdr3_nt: TGTGCCAGCAGCGCCCAGGGTTACAATGAGCAGTTCTTC

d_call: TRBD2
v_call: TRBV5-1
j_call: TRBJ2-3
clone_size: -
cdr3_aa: CASSPLAGGDTQYF
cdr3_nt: TGCGCCAGCAGCCCACTAGCGGGGGGAGATACGCAGTATTTT

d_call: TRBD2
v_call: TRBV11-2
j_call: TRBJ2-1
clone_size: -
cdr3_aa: CASSPLAGVRNEQFF
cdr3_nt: TGTGCCAGCAGCCCGCTAGCGGGGGTAAGAAATGAGCAGTTCTTC

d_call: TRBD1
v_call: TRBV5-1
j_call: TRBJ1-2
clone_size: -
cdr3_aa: CASSMGQGYGYTF
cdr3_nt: TGCGCCAGCAGCATGGGACAGGGATATGGCTACACCTTC

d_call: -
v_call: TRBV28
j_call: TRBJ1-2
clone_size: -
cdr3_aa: CASSPIRARYTF
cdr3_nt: TGTGCCAGCAGTCCCATCAGGGCGCGCTACACCTTC

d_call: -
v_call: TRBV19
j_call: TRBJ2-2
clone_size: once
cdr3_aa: CASATQPYTGELFF
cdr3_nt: TGTGCCAGTGCCACACAGCCGTACACCGGGGAGCTGTTTTTT

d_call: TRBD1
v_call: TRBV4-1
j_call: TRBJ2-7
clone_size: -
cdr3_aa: CASSRQGASYEQYF
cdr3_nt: TGCGCCAGCAGCAGACAGGGTGCCTCCTACGAGCAGTACTTC

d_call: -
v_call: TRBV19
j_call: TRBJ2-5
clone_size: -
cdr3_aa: CASSQGQETQYF
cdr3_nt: TGTGCCAGTAGTCAGGGTCAGGAGACCCAGTACTTC

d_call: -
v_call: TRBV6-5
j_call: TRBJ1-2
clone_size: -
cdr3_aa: CASSYSVDYGYTF
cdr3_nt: TGTGCCAGCAGTTACTCTGTAGACTATGGCTACACCTTC

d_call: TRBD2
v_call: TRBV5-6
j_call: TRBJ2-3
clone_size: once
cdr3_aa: CASSFPRLAGVFDTQYF
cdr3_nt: TGTGCCAGCAGCTTCCCGCGACTAGCGGGAGTGTTTGATACGCAGTATTTT

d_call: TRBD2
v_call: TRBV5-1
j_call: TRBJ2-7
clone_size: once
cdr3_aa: CASSLTLTGGWYEQYF
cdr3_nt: TGCGCCAGCAGTCTAACCCTTACGGGAGGATGGTACGAGCAGTACTTC

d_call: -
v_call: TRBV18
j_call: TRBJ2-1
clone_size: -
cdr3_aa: CASSLSEVNEQFF
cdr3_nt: TGTGCCAGCTCACTTTCAGAGGTCAATGAGCAGTTCTTC

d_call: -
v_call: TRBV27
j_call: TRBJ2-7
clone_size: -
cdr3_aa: CASSLSGYEQYF
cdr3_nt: TGTGCCAGCAGTTTAAGCGGCTACGAGCAGTACTTC

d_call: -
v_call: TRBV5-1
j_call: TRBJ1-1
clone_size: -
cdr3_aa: CASSLSDLRAEAFF
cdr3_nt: TGCGCCAGCAGTTTATCAGACCTGAGGGCTGAAGCTTTCTTT

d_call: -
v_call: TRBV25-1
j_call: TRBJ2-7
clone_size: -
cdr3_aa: CASSSRRGYYEQYF
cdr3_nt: TGTGCCAGCTCCTCTAGGCGGGGTTACTACGAGCAGTACTTC

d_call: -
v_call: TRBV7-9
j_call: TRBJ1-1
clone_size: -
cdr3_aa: CASSSMAASTEAFF
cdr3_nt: TGTGCCAGCAGCTCAATGGCAGCGAGCACTGAAGCTTTCTTT

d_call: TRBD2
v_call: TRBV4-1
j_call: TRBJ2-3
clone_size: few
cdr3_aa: CASSRGGLAGVSDTQYF
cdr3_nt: TGCGCCAGCAGCCGAGGGGGACTAGCGGGAGTCTCAGATACGCAGTATTTT

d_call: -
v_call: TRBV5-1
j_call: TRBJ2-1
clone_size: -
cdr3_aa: CASSLDRGGLTYNEQFF
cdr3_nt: TGCGCCAGCAGCTTGGATAGGGGGGGCCTGACCTACAATGAGCAGTTCTTC

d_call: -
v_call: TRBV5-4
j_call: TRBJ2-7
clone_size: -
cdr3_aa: CASKLGPLYEQYF
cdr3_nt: TGTGCCAGCAAACTGGGGCCGCTCTACGAGCAGTACTTC

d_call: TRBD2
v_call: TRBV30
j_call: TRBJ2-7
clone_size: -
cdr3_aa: CAWSKVTGAGAGEQYF
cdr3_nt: TGTGCCTGGAGTAAGGTTACGGGAGCGGGAGCTGGCGAGCAGTACTTC

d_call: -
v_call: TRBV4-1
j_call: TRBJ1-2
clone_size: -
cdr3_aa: CASSQIQFLSNYGYTF
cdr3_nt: TGCGCCAGCAGCCAAATACAGTTCCTTTCTAACTATGGCTACACCTTC

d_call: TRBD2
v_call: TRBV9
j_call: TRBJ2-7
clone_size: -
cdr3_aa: CASSRSPGLASYEQYF
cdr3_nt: TGTGCCAGCAGCCGCTCCCCGGGACTAGCGTCCTACGAGCAGTACTTC